This T cell receptor (beta chain) originates from a study of blood T cell repertoires in COVID-19. Profiled with immunoSEQ multiplex PCR; TCRdb holds only in-frame clones, not every one. This table has around 200,000 clones, roughly four fifths appearing once. Germline V gives CDR1 SGHRS, CDR2 YFSETQ. Losses at the gene ends were 4 bases for V and 1 base for J; bases not matched to a gene: 12. This CDR3 contains 18 residues. The clonotype was recovered from a man in his forties who had recovered from COVID-19. The rearrangement uses TRBV5-1 and TRBJ2-4, with 9 bases that match TRBD2. Material for sequencing was PBMCs or T cells enriched from blood (not recorded which). The CDR3 coding sequence is TGCGCCAGCAGCCTAGCCGGGGGCGGGAGGGGCGCCAAAAACATTCAGTACTTC. Amino acids: CASSLAGGGRGAKNIQYF.